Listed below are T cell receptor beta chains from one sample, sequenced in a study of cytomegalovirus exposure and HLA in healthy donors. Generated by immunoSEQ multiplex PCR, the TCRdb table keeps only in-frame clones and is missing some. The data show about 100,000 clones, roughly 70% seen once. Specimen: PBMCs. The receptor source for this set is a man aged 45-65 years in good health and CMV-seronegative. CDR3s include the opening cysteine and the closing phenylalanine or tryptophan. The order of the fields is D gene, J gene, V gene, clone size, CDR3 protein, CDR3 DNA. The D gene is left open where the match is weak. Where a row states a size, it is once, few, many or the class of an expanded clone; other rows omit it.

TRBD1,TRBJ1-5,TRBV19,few,CASSRQGTGLNQPQHF,TGTGCCAGTAGCCGACAGGGCACGGGACTCAATCAGCCCCAGCATTTT
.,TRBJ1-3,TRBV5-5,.,CASSATTSSGNTIYF,TGTGCCAGCAGCGCGACAACTAGCTCTGGAAACACCATATATTTT
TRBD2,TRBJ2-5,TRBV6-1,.,CASSVLAGGTRQETQYF,TGTGCCAGCAGTGTACTGGCCGGCGGGACTAGGCAAGAGACCCAGTACTTC
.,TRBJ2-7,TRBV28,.,CASSLQYEQYF,TGTGCCAGCAGCTTGCAGTACGAGCAGTACTTC
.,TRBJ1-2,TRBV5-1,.,CASTPGAGGQGYGYTF,TGCGCCAGCACTCCCGGGGCCGGGGGGCAGGGCTATGGCTACACCTTC
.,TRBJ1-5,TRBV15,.,CATSRPSGSNQPQHF,TGTGCCACCAGCAGACCGTCAGGGAGCAATCAGCCCCAGCATTTT
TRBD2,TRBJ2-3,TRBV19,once,CASSGPGLAVPPDTQYF,TGTGCCAGTAGTGGACCGGGACTAGCGGTACCCCCGGATACGCAGTATTTT
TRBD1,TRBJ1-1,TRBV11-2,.,CASSIQGQVRNTEAFF,TGTGCCAGCAGCATACAAGGACAGGTGAGGAACACTGAAGCTTTCTTT
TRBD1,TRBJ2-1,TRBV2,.,CASGQGASENEQFF,TGTGCCAGCGGTCAGGGGGCTAGCGAGAATGAGCAGTTCTTC
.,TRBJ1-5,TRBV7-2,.,CASSLDRSQPQHF,TGTGCCAGCAGCTTAGATAGGAGCCAGCCCCAGCATTTT
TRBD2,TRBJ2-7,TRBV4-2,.,CASSQVTSGVYEQYF,TGTGCCAGCAGCCAAGTAACTAGCGGGGTCTACGAGCAGTACTTC
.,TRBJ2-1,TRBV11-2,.,CASSLVGRAGNNEQFF,TGTGCCAGCAGCTTAGTGGGCCGGGCCGGGAACAATGAGCAGTTCTTC
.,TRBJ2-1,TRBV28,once,CASSSMDEQFF,TGTGCCAGCAGTTCTATGGATGAGCAGTTCTTC
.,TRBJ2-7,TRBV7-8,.,CASSLVSRTTGRLREQYF,TGTGCCAGCAGCTTAGTTTCCAGGACGACAGGTAGACTGAGGGAGCAGTACTTC
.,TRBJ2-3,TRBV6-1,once,CASSAGASTTDTQYF,TGTGCCAGCAGTGCAGGGGCTTCAACTACAGATACGCAGTATTTT
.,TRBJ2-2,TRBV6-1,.,CASNTGIAGELFF,TGTGCCAGCAATACAGGGATTGCCGGGGAGCTGTTTTTT
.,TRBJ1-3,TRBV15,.,CATSRARGSGNTIYF,TGTGCCACCAGCAGAGCCAGGGGTTCAGGAAACACCATATATTTT
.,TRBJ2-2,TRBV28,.,CASSLRSRNTGELFF,TGTGCCAGCAGTTTACGTAGCAGAAACACCGGGGAGCTGTTTTTT
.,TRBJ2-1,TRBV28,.,CASSSRGANNEQFF,TGTGCCAGCAGTTCTCGCGGGGCTAACAATGAGCAGTTCTTC
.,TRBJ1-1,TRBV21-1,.,CASGVGADTEAFF,TGTGCCAGCGGGGTGGGGGCCGACACTGAAGCTTTCTTT
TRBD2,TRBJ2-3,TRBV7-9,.,CASSTAGGGTDTQYF,TGTGCCAGCAGCACAGCGGGAGGCGGCACAGATACGCAGTATTTT
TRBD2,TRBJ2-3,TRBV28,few,CASSQFSGAGGTDTQYF,TGTGCCAGCAGTCAATTCTCGGGGGCGGGGGGGACAGATACGCAGTATTTT
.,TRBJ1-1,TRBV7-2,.,CASSRGQGPEAFF,TGTGCCAGCAGCCGGGGTCAGGGGCCTGAAGCTTTCTTT
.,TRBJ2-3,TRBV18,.,CASSPIKRTVSGDTQYF,TGTGCCAGCTCACCAATAAAGCGTACCGTCAGCGGAGATACGCAGTATTTT
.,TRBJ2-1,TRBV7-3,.,CAGSLQPAGNEQFF,TGTGCCGGCAGCTTACAGCCAGCGGGCAATGAGCAGTTCTTC
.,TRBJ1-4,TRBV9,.,CASSRRQPATNEKLFF,TGTGCCAGCAGCAGACGACAGCCTGCAACTAATGAAAAACTGTTTTTT
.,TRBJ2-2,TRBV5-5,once,CASSLAGNTGELFF,TGTGCCAGCAGCTTGGCGGGAAACACCGGGGAGCTGTTTTTT
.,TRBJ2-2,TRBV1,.,CTSSRGTSGGRTTNTGELFF,TGCACCAGCAGCCGCGGGACTAGCGGGGGGCGAACCACAAACACCGGGGAGCTGTTTTTT
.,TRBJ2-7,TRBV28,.,CASRTPYEQYF,TGTGCCAGCAGGACTCCCTACGAGCAGTACTTC
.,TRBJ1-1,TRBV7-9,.,CASSSTLTGKTEAFF,TGTGCCAGCAGCTCAACCTTGACGGGTAAAACTGAAGCTTTCTTT
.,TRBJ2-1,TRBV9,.,CASSPRQGGYNEQFF,TGTGCCAGCAGCCCTAGACAGGGAGGCTACAATGAGCAGTTCTTC
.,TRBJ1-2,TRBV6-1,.,CASSESGRRGIGYTF,TGTGCCAGCAGTGAGTCGGGACGGCGGGGAATTGGCTACACCTTC
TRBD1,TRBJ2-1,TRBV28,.,CASGESSGGNYNEQFF,TGTGCCAGCGGCGAATCGTCAGGGGGCAACTACAATGAGCAGTTCTTC
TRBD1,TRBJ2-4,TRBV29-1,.,CSVEAGGDSLAKNIQYF,TGCAGCGTTGAGGCGGGTGGGGACAGCCTAGCCAAAAACATTCAGTACTTC
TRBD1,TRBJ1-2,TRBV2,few,CASRPQGVGGGYGYTF,TGTGCCAGCAGACCACAGGGGGTGGGGGGGGGATATGGCTACACCTTC
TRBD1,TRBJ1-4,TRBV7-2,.,CASSPRDRVGSEKLFF,TGTGCCAGCAGCCCGCGGGACAGGGTGGGGAGTGAAAAACTGTTTTTT
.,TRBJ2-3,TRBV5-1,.,CASSLLLRLLSTDTQYF,TGCGCCAGCAGCTTGTTGCTCCGATTACTCAGCACAGATACGCAGTATTTT
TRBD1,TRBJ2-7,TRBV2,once,CASQTGRMYEQYF,TGTGCCAGCCAGACAGGGCGTATGTACGAGCAGTACTTC
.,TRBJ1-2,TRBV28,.,CASSVTGTLYGYTF,TGTGCCAGCAGTGTTACAGGGACCTTATATGGCTACACCTTC
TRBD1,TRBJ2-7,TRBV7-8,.,CASSLGGTVSEQYF,TGTGCCAGCAGCTTAGGGGGGACAGTGAGCGAGCAGTACTTC
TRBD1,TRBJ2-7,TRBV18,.,CASSASGQGSSQYF,TGTGCCAGCTCAGCGTCCGGACAGGGTTCATCGCAGTACTTC
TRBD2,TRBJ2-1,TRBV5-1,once,CASSFTSGAYNEQFF,TGCGCCAGCAGCTTTACTAGCGGGGCCTACAATGAGCAGTTCTTC
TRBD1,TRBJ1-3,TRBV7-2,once,CASSPQSGQVSRGNTIYF,TGTGCCAGCAGCCCACAAAGTGGACAGGTTTCCCGAGGAAACACCATATATTTT
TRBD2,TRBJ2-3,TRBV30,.,CAWSVKAGGDTQYF,TGTGCCTGGAGTGTAAAGGCGGGAGGAGATACGCAGTATTTT
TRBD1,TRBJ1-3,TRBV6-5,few,CASSITGVGNTIYF,TGTGCCAGCAGCATTACAGGGGTCGGAAACACCATATATTTT
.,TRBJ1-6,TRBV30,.,CAWSVSRLNSPLHF,TGTGCCTGGAGTGTAAGCAGGCTGAATTCACCCCTCCACTTT